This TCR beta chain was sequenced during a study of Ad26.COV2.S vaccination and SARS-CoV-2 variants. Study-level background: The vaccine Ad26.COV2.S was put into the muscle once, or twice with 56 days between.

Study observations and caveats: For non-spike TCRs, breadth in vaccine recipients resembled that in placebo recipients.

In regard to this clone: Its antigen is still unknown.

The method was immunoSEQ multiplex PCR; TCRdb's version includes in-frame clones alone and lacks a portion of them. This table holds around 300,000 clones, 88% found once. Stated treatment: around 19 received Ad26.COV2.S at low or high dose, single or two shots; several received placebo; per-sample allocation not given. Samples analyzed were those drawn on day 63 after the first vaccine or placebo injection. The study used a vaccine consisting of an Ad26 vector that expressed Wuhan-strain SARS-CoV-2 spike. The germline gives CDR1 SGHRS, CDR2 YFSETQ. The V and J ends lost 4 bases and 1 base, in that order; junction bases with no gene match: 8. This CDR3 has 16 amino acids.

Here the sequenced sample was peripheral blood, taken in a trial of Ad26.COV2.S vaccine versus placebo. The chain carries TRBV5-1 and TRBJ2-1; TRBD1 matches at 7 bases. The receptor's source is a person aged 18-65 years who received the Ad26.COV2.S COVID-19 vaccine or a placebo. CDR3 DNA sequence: TGCGCCAGCAGCACCAGCCGGGACAGATCCTACAATGAGCAGTTCTTC. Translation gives CASSTSRDRSYNEQFF.